This TCR beta chain was captured by sequencing in a study of blood T cell repertoires in COVID-19. Generated by immunoSEQ multiplex PCR, the TCRdb table keeps only in-frame clones and is missing some. Of about 35,000 clones in the sample, 75% to 90% are singletons; the top ten hold 10%. The CDR3 has 15 amino acids. Germline-derived CDR1 and CDR2 are LNHDA and SQIVND (reference sequence). The V and J ends lost 3 bases and 4 bases respectively, with 15 bases between them. The clonotype was recovered from a man older than 75 with active COVID-19. The chain joins TRBV19 to TRBJ2-5, with a weak D call TRBD2 (7 bases). Material: peripheral blood. In DNA, the CDR3 is TGTGCCAGTAGTATCATCCGGGGGGCCAGAGAGACCCAGTACTTC. Translation: CASSIIRGARETQYF. The complete variable domain, with remaining parts taken from reference TRBV19 and TRBJ2-5, reads DGGITQSPKYLFRKEGQNVTLSCEQNLNHDAMYWYRQDPGQGLRLIYYSQIVNDFQKGDIAEGYSVSREKKESFPLTVTSAQKNPTAFYLCASSIIRGARETQYFGPGTRLLVL.